Listed below are T cell receptor beta chains from one sample, sequenced in a study of cytomegalovirus exposure and HLA in healthy donors. The table came from immunoSEQ multiplex PCR; TCRdb's copy has only in-frame clones and leaves some out. The table has 150,000 to 200,000 clones, about 86% seen once. Sequencing used PBMCs. These receptors came from a woman aged 25 to 45 in good health and CMV-seronegative. Each CDR3 is given with its conserved first and last residue. The D gene is left open where the match is weak. Expanded clones get a size class; other rows say once, few or many, or leave the size out.

D gene | J gene | V gene | clone size | CDR3 DNA | CDR3 protein
. | TRBJ2-3 | TRBV27 | few | TGTGCCAGCAGCTTCATCGGCGGGGGCACAGATACGCAGTATTTT | CASSFIGGGTDTQYF
TRBD1 | TRBJ1-3 | TRBV28 | once | TGTGCCACCAAGGGACAGGCCTACTCTGGAAACACCATATATTTT | CATKGQAYSGNTIYF
. | TRBJ1-5 | TRBV27 | . | TGTGCCAGCAGTTTAGCGGGGAGCAATCAGCCCCAGCATTTT | CASSLAGSNQPQHF
TRBD1 | TRBJ2-1 | TRBV4-1 | few | TGCGCCAGCAGCCAAGTCGGGACAGTCTTAAATGAGCAGTTCTTC | CASSQVGTVLNEQFF
. | TRBJ2-2 | TRBV19 | few | TGTGCCAGTACCCTCCTGTCAGGTAAGACTAACGGGGAGCTGTTTTTT | CASTLLSGKTNGELFF
TRBD2 | TRBJ2-3 | TRBV2 | once | TGTGCCAGCAGTGAAGCGCTAAGGACTAGTTATCCAGATACGCAGTATTTT | CASSEALRTSYPDTQYF
TRBD1 | TRBJ2-2 | TRBV19 | . | TGTGCCAGTATCACACGACAGGGTGACACCGGGGAGCTGTTTTTT | CASITRQGDTGELFF
TRBD1 | TRBJ2-1 | TRBV6-1 | few | TGTGCCAGCAGTGGGGCAGGGGGCTGGGAGCAGTTCTTC | CASSGAGGWEQFF
. | TRBJ1-6 | TRBV30 | . | TGTGCCTGGAGAGTTGACCGGAGGGTCTCACCCCTCCACTTT | CAWRVDRRVSPLHF
TRBD1 | TRBJ2-5 | TRBV10-3 | . | TGTGCCATCAGTGAGGGACAGGGGGGGGAGACCCAGTACTTC | CAISEGQGGETQYF
TRBD1 | TRBJ1-1 | TRBV27 | . | TGTGCCAGCAGTGTAACAGGGGGGATCACTGAAGCTTTCTTT | CASSVTGGITEAFF
TRBD1 | TRBJ1-4 | TRBV28 | . | TGTGCCAGCAGCATGCAGGGGGCAACTAATGAAAAACTGTTTTTT | CASSMQGATNEKLFF
TRBD1 | TRBJ2-1 | TRBV7-8 | . | TGTGCCAGCAGCAACTCGGACAGGGTGCGGTTCTTC | CASSNSDRVRFF
TRBD2 | TRBJ2-7 | TRBV29-1 | . | TGCAGCGTTGAGTCTACTAGCGGTTACGAGCAGTACTTC | CSVESTSGYEQYF
. | TRBJ2-7 | TRBV28 | . | TGTGCCAGCAGTTTTATGCGGGAGCAGTACTTC | CASSFMREQYF
TRBD2 | TRBJ2-5 | TRBV11-2 | . | TGTGCCAGCAGCGGTCGACTAGCGGGGGACGGAGAGACCCAGTACTTC | CASSGRLAGDGETQYF
TRBD2 | TRBJ2-7 | TRBV6-5 | few | TGTGCCAGCAGTTACACCGGGAGGGAGCAGTACTTC | CASSYTGREQYF
. | TRBJ2-5 | TRBV13 | . | TGTGCCAGCAGCCGCCGCCAGGCGGGGGCAGAGACCCAGTACTTC | CASSRRQAGAETQYF
. | TRBJ1-3 | TRBV6-1 | . | TGTGCCAGCAGTGCCGATAGCTCTGGAAACACCATATATTTT | CASSADSSGNTIYF
. | TRBJ1-3 | TRBV5-6 | . | TGTGCCAGCAGCTTGGTCGCCAGCTCTGGAAACACCATATATTTT | CASSLVASSGNTIYF
TRBD2 | TRBJ2-1 | TRBV5-1 | . | TGCGCCAGCCGGGGACTAGCGGGAGAAGGCTCCTACAATGAGCAGTTCTTC | CASRGLAGEGSYNEQFF
. | TRBJ2-3 | TRBV27 | . | TGTGCCAGCAGTTTATCGAGGGATCGGGATACGCAGTATTTT | CASSLSRDRDTQYF
TRBD1 | TRBJ1-6 | TRBV6-5 | . | TGTGCCAGCAGTAACCGGGACAGTAATTCACCCCTCCACTTT | CASSNRDSNSPLHF
TRBD2 | TRBJ2-1 | TRBV28 | . | TGTGCCAGCAGTTGGATGGGAGGGCCGGCTAATGAGCAGTTCTTC | CASSWMGGPANEQFF
. | TRBJ2-3 | TRBV23-1 | . | TGCGCCAGCAGTCAATCGCGGGGAGTCTTTAAGACAGATACGCAGTATTTT | CASSQSRGVFKTDTQYF
. | TRBJ2-7 | TRBV12-5 | . | TGTGCTAGTGGTTTGGCCATTCAGGGGTTCCCCTCCTACGAGCAGTACTTC | CASGLAIQGFPSYEQYF
TRBD1 | TRBJ2-3 | TRBV27 | . | TGTGCCAGCAGTTCGGCCCCCCCCGGGACAGGGCCCAGATATACGCAGTATTTT | CASSSAPPGTGPRYTQYF
. | TRBJ2-5 | TRBV9 | few | TGTGCCAGCAGCGTAGAAACAGGACCCCAAGAGACCCAGTACTTC | CASSVETGPQETQYF
. | TRBJ2-7 | TRBV14 | . | TGTGCCAGCAGCCAACCTCTGGGGAGGGGGGTCGAGCAGTACTTC | CASSQPLGRGVEQYF
TRBD2 | TRBJ2-3 | TRBV11-1 | . | TGTGCCAGCAGCTTAGGGGTTCGACTAGCGGATACAGATACGCAGTATTTT | CASSLGVRLADTDTQYF
TRBD1 | TRBJ1-1 | TRBV28 | few | TGTGCCAGCAGTTTAATAGGACAGGGGAGTTTGAACACTGAAGCTTTCTTT | CASSLIGQGSLNTEAFF
TRBD1 | TRBJ1-4 | TRBV18 | few | TGTGCCAGCTCACCCCAGACAGGGGGCTCTGAAAAACTGTTTTTT | CASSPQTGGSEKLFF
TRBD1 | TRBJ1-2 | TRBV5-4 | . | TGTGCCAGCAGCCCCCGGACAGGGGTGGACTATGGCTACACCTTC | CASSPRTGVDYGYTF
. | TRBJ2-6 | TRBV25-1 | . | TGTGCCAGCAGCTCCCGAAGCTGGGCCAACGTCCTGACTTTC | CASSSRSWANVLTF
TRBD2 | TRBJ2-1 | TRBV9 | . | TGTGCCAGCAGCACCGGGACTAGCTCCTACAATGAGCAGTTCTTC | CASSTGTSSYNEQFF
TRBD1 | TRBJ2-1 | TRBV4-2 | once | TGTGCCAGCAGCCAAGATCCCTCGACAGGGGGCAATGAGCAGTTCTTC | CASSQDPSTGGNEQFF
. | TRBJ1-5 | TRBV28 | . | TGTGCCAGCAGTCCGTCCGGGGGCAATCAGCCCCAGCATTTT | CASSPSGGNQPQHF
. | TRBJ1-1 | TRBV28 | once | TGTGCCAGCAGTTTATCTAGTACTGAAGCTTTCTTT | CASSLSSTEAFF
TRBD1 | TRBJ2-5 | TRBV18 | few | TGTGCCAGCTCACCCTCGACAGGGGATTGGCAAGAGACCCAGTACTTC | CASSPSTGDWQETQYF
. | TRBJ1-5 | TRBV28 | . | TGTGCCAGCCGCGGGACCGATCAGCCCCAGCATTTT | CASRGTDQPQHF
. | TRBJ2-7 | TRBV7-9 | few | TGTGCCAGCAGCCCGTCCGGGAACCGAAGGTACTTC | CASSPSGNRRYF
. | TRBJ2-6 | TRBV7-8 | . | TGTGCCAGCAACCCCGGGAGCGCTGGGGCCAACGTCCTGACTTTC | CASNPGSAGANVLTF
. | TRBJ1-3 | TRBV5-4 | . | TGTGCCAGCAGCCTGGGAGCTACCTTCTCTGGAAACACCATATATTTT | CASSLGATFSGNTIYF
. | TRBJ2-1 | TRBV6-5 | . | TGTGCCAGCAGACTGGACAGACTTCCGGGGAATGAGCAGTTCTTC | CASRLDRLPGNEQFF
TRBD2 | TRBJ2-2 | TRBV5-1 | . | TGCGCCAGCAGCTTGGGGACTAGCGACGTCACCGGGGAGCTGTTTTTT | CASSLGTSDVTGELFF
TRBD1 | TRBJ1-1 | TRBV7-9 | . | TGTGCCAGCAGCACCGACGACAGGGGGAACACTGAAGCTTTCTTT | CASSTDDRGNTEAFF
. | TRBJ2-4 | TRBV30 | . | TGTGCCTGGATTGCTAGACTAGCCAAAAACATTCAGTACTTC | CAWIARLAKNIQYF
. | TRBJ1-1 | TRBV9 | . | TGTGCCAGCAGCCCGGGAGTGGCCACGGGTAGCACTGAAGCTTTCTTT | CASSPGVATGSTEAFF